This T cell receptor beta chain was sequenced during a study of CD8+CD57+ T cells in acquired aplastic anemia. Whole-study results and caveats: Shared by patients and controls, some 29 CD8+ CDR3s were abundant in patients.

Patients picked for sequencing had shown CD8+CD57+ cell expansion detected by flow cytometry. Patients had received no therapy at the time of blood sampling. Researchers used genomic DNA as the template to profile TCR beta VDJ and CDR3. TCRdb recomputed calls from the reads with MiXCR, one row per CDR3 protein. The sample has 160,000 or so distinct CDR3 sequences; over 55% are singletons. This clonotype was seen a handful of times. What it binds is unknown. V was shortened by 4 bases and J by 0 bases, with 8 bases between the two germline ends. The CDR3 covers 14 residues. Germline assignment: CDR1 MRHNA and CDR2 SNTAGT.

The genes are TRBV6-4 and TRBJ2-3; perhaps TRBD2 as D (6 bases). This sequence originates from a human donor with aplastic anemia. The sequenced sample consisted of sorted CD4+, CD8+, or CD8+CD57+ T cells (not recorded which) from PBMCs. CDR3 in DNA: TGTGCCAGCAGTGCCGGGACTAGCACAGATACGCAGTATTTT. Translating gives CASSAGTSTDTQYF.